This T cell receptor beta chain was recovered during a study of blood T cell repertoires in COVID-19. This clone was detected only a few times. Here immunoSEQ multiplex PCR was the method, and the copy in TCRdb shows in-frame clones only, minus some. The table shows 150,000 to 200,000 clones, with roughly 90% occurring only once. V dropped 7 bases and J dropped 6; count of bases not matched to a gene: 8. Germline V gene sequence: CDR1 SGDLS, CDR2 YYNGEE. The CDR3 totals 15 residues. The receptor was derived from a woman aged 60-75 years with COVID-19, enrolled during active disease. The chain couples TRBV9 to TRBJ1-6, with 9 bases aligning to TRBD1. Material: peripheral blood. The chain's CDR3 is CASSLQGAGNSPLHF. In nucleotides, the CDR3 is TGTGCCAGCTCCCTACAGGGGGCTGGTAATTCACCCCTCCACTTT. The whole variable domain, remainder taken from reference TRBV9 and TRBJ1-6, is DSGVTQTPKHLITATGQRVTLRCSPRSGDLSVYWYQQSLDQGLQFLIQYYNGEERAKGNILERFSAQQFPDLHSELNLSSLELGDSALYFCASSLQGAGNSPLHFGNGTRLTVT.